The source of this T cell receptor (beta chain) is a study of T-cell memory formation after mild COVID-19. cDNA libraries for TCR alpha and TCR beta, carrying sample barcodes and UMIs, came from 5'RACE with constant-segment primers. TCRdb recomputed calls from the 5' RACE reads with MiXCR, one row per CDR3 protein. The sample lists approximately 300,000 distinct CDR3 sequences; less than 20% were seen once. Per germline, CDR1 LGHDT and CDR2 YNNKEL (reference sequence). The CDR3 sequence is 15 residues long. Trimming pared 0 bases from V and 3 bases from J, leaving 11 bases between. Study-wide results and limits: Contracting CD4+ clones sat mainly in CM and EM; CD8+ in EMRA. The pre-infection memory compartment contained some responding clones, suggesting cross-reactive memory joined.

Details on this clonotype: Antigen specificity is unknown.

The TCR was taken from a man between 18 and 35 years old who had mild COVID-19 (a few samples of this study predate the infection). Cell type and time point are not known. The chain uses TRBV3-1 and TRBJ1-1; the D gene is possibly TRBD1 (6 bases). The specimen sequenced was PBMCs or a T cell subset sorted from them (not recorded which). The CDR3 region has the DNA TGTGCCAGCAGCCAAGATTTAAAGGGGGACACTGAAGCTTTCTTT. As protein: CASSQDLKGDTEAFF.